The rows below give T cell receptor beta chains drawn from one sample of a study of T cell repertoires in cytomegalovirus infection. TCRdb analysed the reads with MiXCR anew, one entry per CDR3 protein. Among 450,000 to 600,000 distinct CDR3 sequences listed, about 42% were seen once. The antigens of these receptors remain unknown. The sample here was cultured PBMCs, taken from culture after CMV antigen stimulation. These receptors all come from a human donor in good health (CMV status not recorded). Some clones in this sample may be carry-over from other donors' samples. Both conserved end residues are part of each CDR3. Size is omitted from some rows. Given values are once, few, many or a class for expanded clones.

>TRBV7-2|-|TRBJ2-1
CASSSRLGQQFF
>TRBV25-1|-|TRBJ1-4
CASSPGQGRNEKLFF
>TRBV4-1|-|TRBJ2-6
CASSKGTGANVLTF
>TRBV7-8|-|TRBJ1-1
CASTQMTGGLSTEAFF
>TRBV12-3/TRBV12-4|once|TRBJ2-5
CASSWTSEGQETQYF
>TRBV10-3|-|TRBJ2-3
CAIRADRVNTDTQYF
>TRBV7-8|-|TRBJ2-1
CASSSFRDRYNEQFF
>TRBV20-1|-|TRBJ2-6
CSAGTGGFSGANVLTF
>TRBV19|-|TRBJ1-1
CASRTGSGTFPEF
>TRBV7-2|few|TRBJ2-1
CASSLEVLPATAGQFF
>TRBV12-3/TRBV12-4|-|TRBJ1-2
CASKWGNSDYGYTF
>TRBV7-9|-|TRBJ2-2
CASSATGTGSGELFF
>TRBV27|-|TRBJ2-3
CASTPLGGYSDTQYF
>TRBV4-1|many|TRBJ2-1
CASSRFFEGAQNEQFF
>TRBV6-6|-|TRBJ2-3
CASGRVVSTDTQYF
>TRBV19|few|TRBJ1-5
CASGGQNQPQHF
>TRBV7-2|-|TRBJ2-7
CASSPRDRVAYEQYF
>TRBV27|-|TRBJ2-7
CASSPQRGGLEQYF
>TRBV6-2/TRBV6-3|-|TRBJ1-5
CASTAGGGWQPQHF
>TRBV7-6|few|TRBJ2-3
CASSTASGRAPDTQYF
>TRBV7-2|few|TRBJ1-3
CASRRDNSGNTIYF
>TRBV19|few|TRBJ2-4
CASSIRTGEVTKNIQYF
>TRBV7-2|-|TRBJ2-5
CASSLGAGAQETQYF
>TRBV7-8|-|TRBJ1-5
CASSLSHRGENQPQHF
>TRBV30|-|TRBJ1-5
CAWSSGGDYNQPQHF
>TRBV6-2/TRBV6-3|few|TRBJ2-7
CASTAPGSNEQYF
>TRBV7-2|few|TRBJ2-3
CASSAFTDTQYF
>TRBV20-1|-|TRBJ2-1
CSARVTRSSSYNEQFF
>TRBV7-2|-|TRBJ2-7
CASSPEGLGGREQYF
>TRBV19|few|TRBJ1-4
CASRMKTVGEEKLFF
>TRBV7-2|many|TRBJ1-2
CASSLRWGTDGYTF
>TRBV5-6|-|TRBJ2-7
CASSLVPLGQGYEQYF
>TRBV6-8|once|TRBJ2-1
CASRVPGQRHNEQFF
>TRBV19|-|TRBJ2-3
CASTDRGGFGTDTQYF